The subject of this entry is one TCR beta chain. Its specific antigen is unknown. Nothing much larger sits one base from this clone, and base qualities are not available. These data are taken from a study of cytomegalovirus exposure and HLA in healthy donors (dated 2017 in TCRdb). Some background on the complete study: In an earlier analysis of 550 to 750 of the donors, around 300 Gb of sequence data and 90 million to 120 million unique TCR beta sequences from about 179 million T cells were reported. About 280 gigabases of sequencing data and around 87 million unique TCR sequences were included in an early release covering about 700 HLA-typed donors. Among the roughly 380 genotyped donors, 81% belonged to the genetic ancestry cluster associated with self-reported Caucasian donors. The study aimed to test whether cataloging public T cell receptors could reveal signatures of past pathogen exposure. The study profiled the T cell repertoires of under 700 subjects by immunosequencing and related them to cytomegalovirus serostatus. A separate validation cohort of roughly 120 different subjects was used in addition to the approximately 670-subject first cohort. The study combined high-throughput TCR immunosequencing, statistical association of individual TCRs with disease status, and machine learning to predict cytomegalovirus infection status. A later analysis re-examined previously published TCR beta repertoires from around 670 donors and added high-resolution HLA genotyping to investigate patterns of TCR occurrence. Rather than drawing on any new phenotypic data, the later analysis identified candidate immune exposures from TCR beta sequences and the way those sequences occurred across donors. An earlier analysis of 587 of the donors used high-throughput TCR beta sequencing to judge whether each TCR beta V gene segment behaved as functional or pseudogenic. Alongside the repertoire data, information on donor age, sex, ethnicity and CMV serostatus was compiled. A later genetic analysis took genome-wide SNP genotypes for about three fifths of the 666 donors and used that subset as a discovery cohort. Every discovery cohort repertoire had been produced on one sequencing platform. Both class I and class II loci were covered by HLA typing, at four-digit resolution. The number of typed donors differed by locus: about 620-640 for A, B, C, DRB1 and DQB1; approximately 520 for DQA1; about 600 for DPA1; and around 470 for DPB1. Four to six DR-DQ haplotypes were handled as single units for association and clustering, since linkage in the cohort was strong. On average, 235,054 unique TCR beta nucleotide sequences were sequenced per donor among fewer than 500 genotyped donors of the cohort, with roughly 18% of those sequences being non-productive. Results and caveats for the whole study, not just this receptor: Linkage disequilibrium might explain the correlated functional status among segregating V segments, but an unknown experimental factor could not be ruled out. Broadly in line with IMGT annotations, most TCR beta V segments showed up in productive rearrangements about 90% or about 30% of the time in an earlier analysis of roughly 590 of the donors. An association between a missense DCLRE1C variant and V-gene and J-gene trimming of TCR beta chains was found in a later genetic analysis and replicated in an independent cohort. A group of highly shared sequence variants was considered likely to be a technical artifact of the sequencing pipeline. According to a later analysis, most CMV-associated TCR beta chains appeared to be HLA-restricted, and the HLA associations seemed to be driven largely by CMV exposure. Most TCR sequences were observed very rarely across donors, whereas some public TCRs were present in many individuals. In this cohort, only TCR beta chains were sequenced, and detectable features were limited by the absence of alpha or paired-chain data. A further reported finding was that TCR beta sequences accurately predicted the HLA-A and HLA-B alleles for most subjects in the first cohort. Compared with equally common non-associated chains, HLA-associated TCR beta chains in a later analysis were more clonally expanded and had lower generation probabilities. In vitro tests confirmed that a few of the cytomegalovirus-associated TCR beta chains recognize cytomegalovirus antigens. The classifier was reported to diagnose cytomegalovirus status with high specificity and sensitivity in both the original cohort and the validation cohort. Specific HLA alleles were associated with more than 15,000 TCR beta sequences at a false discovery rate of 0.05 in a later analysis. The only immune exposure information available for the cohort was CMV serostatus. When HLA alleles, especially DR and DQ, strongly co-occurred, TCR associations were difficult to assign to individual alleles. In a later analysis, the rate of TCR association differed among HLA loci, with DRB1 alleles having the most associated TCRs and HLA-C alleles having the fewest. The study listed approximately 160 TCR beta chains as associated with cytomegalovirus. Presence/absence analyses assumed roughly uniform sequencing depth across donors, an assumption that may not hold. Because counts were too low, roughly 18 rarely observed V segments, including chromosome 9 orphons, were left out of the earlier analysis of 500 to 750 of the donors. According to the authors, the approach could potentially be generalized to other disease states and immunological phenotypes. Because some donors lacked HLA typing at each locus, the association tests relied only on the typed subset. A later genetic analysis reported fewer N-insertions in productive TCRs among donors in an Asian-associated ancestry cluster than the roughly 720-donor mean. A later analysis reported that several top co-occurrence clusters appeared linked to parvovirus B19, influenza, CMV and Epstein-Barr virus.

In total, just over 650 healthy bone marrow donors made up the cohort. All cohort members were sampled while nominally healthy, although unrecorded immune exposures were likely present. The donor tested CMV seronegative and was one of the 352 seronegative cohort members. Each donor provided a peripheral blood sample, and peripheral blood mononuclear cells were used for TCR beta sequencing. The Qiagen DNeasy Blood Extraction Kit was used to extract genomic DNA from the blood cell samples. Library preparation used the immunoSEQ multiplex PCR assay. The multiplex PCR relied on a mix of 60 forward primers for TCR Vbeta segments and 13 reverse primers for TCR Jbeta segments. Amplification of the CDR3 region of rearranged TCR beta genes was performed with a multiplex PCR assay on genomic DNA. The Illumina HiSeq System was used to sequence the amplified TCR beta libraries as 87-base-pair reads. The study's processing was this. A later analysis tallied some 79 million unique TCR beta chains across the approximately 670 repertoires, and about 10 million of those chains were shared by two or more donors. To remove PCR and sequencing errors, raw reads were error-corrected and collapsed into unique sequences using a nearest-neighbor algorithm that merged closely related sequences. To assign V, D and J gene segments, CDR3 sequences were aligned to IMGT reference sequences. For a sequence to be retained, a match of at least six nucleotides was required to both a V gene segment and a J gene segment. A rearrangement was called productive if the CDR3 had no stop codons and remained in frame with V and J, and every other rearrangement was called non-productive. Following IMGT convention, CDR3 was defined as the stretch from the second conserved V-encoded cysteine to the conserved J-encoded phenylalanine. Sequences without an unambiguous match to a single V gene segment were excluded from the earlier analysis of over 500 of the donors. In an earlier analysis of around 600 of the donors, V segments were called functional above 56.7% productive rearrangements and were called segregating when the between-donor standard deviation exceeded 5%. A statistical classification framework was built for diagnosing cytomegalovirus status from the catalog of TCR beta chain sequences. V and J gene assignment, in a later analysis, came from comparing TCR nucleotide sequences with IMGT/GENE-DB human TR gene sequences. A later analysis assigned CDR3 sequences and most-parsimonious VDJ recombination scenarios with the TCRdist pipeline. A later analysis defined each TCR beta chain by its CDR3 amino acid sequence plus V-gene family, and excluded reads lacking a unique V-gene family. As a way to deal with suspected cross-contamination and a sequencing artifact, a later analysis dropped 500 to 700 nucleotide sequences that were highly shared and had low generation probability. In a later analysis, a clonal expansion index for each public chain was calculated from normalized within-repertoire ranks of inferred template counts. In a later analysis, generation probabilities were computed using a VDJ recombination model fitted to out-of-frame rearrangements, and the results were checked against IGoR. In a later analysis, TCR-TCR, TCR-HLA and TCR-CMV co-occurrence was scored with hypergeometric tests, and a repertoire-size bias correction was applied to TCR pairs. In a later analysis, false discovery rates were estimated by permuting HLA or CMV assignments 20 times. In a later analysis, co-occurring TCRs were grouped using DBSCAN, and TCRdist sequence similarity was added for clustering within HLA-allele-positive subsets. Repertoires with fewer than 30,000 or more than 120,000 public chains were left out of co-occurrence clustering, as were several repertoires with anomalous nucleotide sharing. Entries here come from immuneACCESS through TCRdb and include only in-frame sequences with V and J called. Some clones fail to appear in such tables; in the studies checked, an unresolved V gene covers under half of the shortfall, and the cause of the remainder is unknown. That table supplies the V and J calls and clone size; D and trimming were determined from the DNA. This sample has 80,000 to 100,000 clones in its table, and 80% to 90% of those were observed once. The ten largest make up roughly 1.5% of the sample.

This receptor was identified in a man aged 35 to 55 in good health and CMV-seronegative. Sequences were obtained from PBMCs.

This receptor has the CDR3 CASSLMSGDINQPQHF. The sequenced DNA is TGTGCCAGCAGCTTAATGTCAGGTGATATCAATCAGCCCCAGCATTTT. The chain employs TRBV7-9 and TRBJ1-5; the D segment cannot be called with confidence. Trimming at the junction amounts to 2 bases on V and 3 bases on J, and the germline ends lie 14 bases apart. The cysteine opens and the phenylalanine closes a CDR3 of 16 amino acids. The entry retains the CDR3 DNA only, 48 bases that are in frame from base 1. The germline V gene (reference sequence) supplies CDR1 SEHNR and CDR2 FQNEAQ.